The next 27 T cell receptor beta chains were all read from a single sample in a study of T cells in Graves' hyperthyroidism and ophthalmopathy. Amplification yielded TCR beta CDR3 regions, with RNA transcripts as the source. Carried out on the TCR CDR3, a first-round RT-PCR used the HTBI primer set. From the multiplex PCR reads, TCRdb called clonotypes with MiXCR, one entry per CDR3 protein. The sample lists about 620,000 distinct CDR3 sequences, about a sixth occurring once. Sequencing used blood. These receptors all come from a woman aged 30 to 39 with Graves' hyperthyroidism.

This clonotype was found many times. The V gene is TRBV2, the J gene TRBJ1-1; D might be TRBD1 (6 bases). The CDR3 is 11 amino acids. Per the germline V gene, CDR1 is SNHLY and CDR2 is FYNNEI. V was shortened by 8 bases and J by 8 bases, with 12 bases between the two germline ends. The CDR3 DNA reads TGTGCCAGCCAGGCGGGACAAGAAGCTTTCTTT. This translates into CASQAGQEAFF. The full variable domain, rest sourced from reference TRBV2 and TRBJ1-1, is EPEVTQTPSHQVTQMGQEVILRCVPISNHLYFYWYRQILGQKVEFLVSFYNNEISEKSEIFDDQFSVERPDGSNFTLKIRSTKLEDSAMYFCASQAGQEAFFGQGTRLTVV.

This clonotype was found many times. CDR3 bases: TGTGCCAGCAGGGGAACAGGGTCCTCTAACTATGGCTACACCTTC. It is translated as CASRGTGSSNYGYTF. The chain couples TRBV25-1 to TRBJ1-2; possible D gene TRBD1, 6 bases. There are 15 residues in the CDR3. Trimming removed 6 bases at V and 0 bases at J, with 14 bases between. Germline assignment: CDR1 MGHDK and CDR2 SYGVNS.

This clonotype has ten or more counts. V usage is TRBV3-2 and J usage is TRBJ2-7; the D segment call TRBD2 is taken from the table without a DNA check. TRBV3-2 is tagged as a pseudogene. The length of the CDR3 is 15 residues. Here the CDR3 reads CASSQDASGSYEQYF. CDR3 DNA sequence: TGTGCCAGCAGCCAAGATGCGAGCGGTAGCTACGAGCAGTACTTC.

The V call is TRBV9, the J call TRBJ2-1; TRBD2 is a possible D gene (6 bases). CDR3 length: 14 residues. The V gene's germline CDR1 is SGDLS and CDR2 YYNGEE. Trimming cost V 2 bases and J 8 bases, with 14 bases left between them. The CDR3 spells CASSVSSATDEQFF. The CDR3 coding sequence is TGTGCCAGCAGCGTGTCTAGCGCGACGGATGAGCAGTTCTTC. Supplemented by reference TRBV9 and TRBJ2-1, the full variable domain reads DSGVTQTPKHLITATGQRVTLRCSPRSGDLSVYWYQQSLDQGLQFLIQYYNGEERAKGNILERFSAQQFPDLHSELNLSSLELGDSALYFCASSVSSATDEQFFGPGTRLTVL.

The chain recombines TRBV12-3 or TRBV12-4 with TRBJ2-1, with D hard to call. The CDR3 sequence is 13 residues long. The germline V and J ends were trimmed by 3 bases and 6 bases, with 9 bases remaining between them. Here the CDR3 reads CASSFGLANEQFF. In DNA, the CDR3 is TGTGCCAGCAGTTTTGGGCTGGCCAATGAGCAGTTCTTC.

This clonotype was seen only a few times. The chain couples TRBV20-1 to TRBJ2-7; the D gene is possibly TRBD1 (6 bases). Germline V lookup: CDR1 DFQATT, CDR2 SNEGSKA (reference sequence). The CDR3 consists of 14 residues. V was cut by 5 bases and J by 10 bases, with 24 bases left in between. The CDR3 loop is CSAGGERTEPLQYF. The DNA for the CDR3 is TGCAGTGCTGGGGGTGAAAGGACAGAGCCCCTCCAGTACTTC.

This chain connects TRBV18 to TRBJ2-1; TRBD1 agrees at 8 bases. The CDR3 is 13 amino acids. After removal of 6 bases from V and 8 bases from J, the junction contained 6 bases not matched to a gene. Germline CDR1 reads KGHSH; CDR2 reads LQKENI. The chain's CDR3 is CASSLQGADEQFF. The CDR3 nucleotides are TGTGCCAGCTCGCTCCAGGGGGCTGATGAGCAGTTCTTC.

This clonotype was observed many times. The CDR3 sequence: CAWNRDRRYNEQFF. DNA for the CDR3: TGTGCCTGGAACCGGGACAGAAGGTACAATGAGCAGTTCTTC. The chain couples TRBV30 to TRBJ2-1; 7 nucleotides line up with TRBD1. V lost 4 bases, J lost 4 bases, and 7 bases stayed unmatched. This CDR3 region has 14 residues. Germline V gives CDR1 GTSNPN, CDR2 SVGIG (reference sequence).

This clonotype has a count of ten or more. The junction does not match germline at one end; this may be a read error. The chain couples TRBV28 to TRBJ2-5; D not resolved. The CDR3 has 13 residues. The germline gives CDR1 MDHEN, CDR2 SYDVKM. CDR3 amino acids: CAGSPSRLETQYF. As DNA, the CDR3 is TGTGCCGGCAGTCCCTCGCGGCTAGAGACCCAGTACTTC.

This clonotype was observed at least ten times. The rearrangement uses TRBV3-1 and TRBJ1-5; maybe TRBD1 (6 bases). Between the trimmed V and J ends, which lost 0 bases and 6 bases, there was a span of 12 bases. The CDR3 extends over 15 amino acids. Per the germline V gene, CDR1 is LGHDT and CDR2 is YNNKEL (reference sequence). The DNA of the CDR3 is TGTGCCAGCAGCCAAGACAGGGGAGGAGGTCAGCCCCAGCATTTT. This translates into CASSQDRGGGQPQHF.

This clonotype was recorded many times. The genes are TRBV6-1 and TRBJ1-1, with D unresolved. V was cut by 10 bases and J by 1 base, with 13 bases left in between. This CDR3 is built from 13 residues. Germline V lookup: CDR1 MNHNS, CDR2 SASEGT. In DNA, the CDR3 is TGTGCCACCGGAAGGGTCTCGAACACTGAAGCTTTCTTT. This gives the protein CATGRVSNTEAFF.

This chain uses TRBV14 with TRBJ1-1; D gene uncertain. The CDR3 length is 12 residues. The ends were cut back, 3 bases at V and 6 bases at J, with 8 bases in the middle. CDR1 is SGHDN, CDR2 FVKESK, per germline. The CDR3 sequence: CASSHLPSEAFF. In nucleotides, the CDR3 is TGTGCCAGCAGCCATTTACCCTCTGAAGCTTTCTTT.

The rearrangement joins TRBV18 to TRBJ2-5; TRBD1 matches 7 bases. The CDR3 extends over 14 amino acids. Germline lookup yields CDR1 KGHSH and CDR2 LQKENI. Trimming removed 2 bases from V and 3 bases from J; junction bases left unmatched: 3. The CDR3 nucleotides are TGTGCCAGCTCACCAGAAGACAGGGAAGAGACCCAGTACTTC. Its protein is CASSPEDREETQYF.

This clonotype was found a few times. The junction does not match germline at one end; this may be a read error. The CDR3 sequence is CAGSLGVPNEQFF. For the CDR3, the DNA is TGTGCCGGCAGCTTGGGCGTTCCAAATGAGCAGTTCTTC. V is TRBV11-3 and J is TRBJ2-1, with unresolved D. The CDR3 has 13 amino acids. Germline-derived CDR1 and CDR2 are SGHNT and YENEEA.

This clonotype was observed many times. The chain employs TRBV11-2 and TRBJ2-4; 7 positions agree with TRBD2. V gave up 5 bases and J gave up 8 bases; unmatched junction bases: 12. This CDR3 has 15 amino acids. Per germline, CDR1 SGHAT and CDR2 FQNNGV. Here the CDR3 DNA reads TGTGCCAGCAGCCTGTTCGGGAGGCGTAGCGACATTCAGTACTTC. Translating it yields CASSLFGRRSDIQYF. The full variable domain, in which reference TRBV11-2 and TRBJ2-4 provide the parts outside the CDR3, is EAGVAQSPRYKIIEKRQSVAFWCNPISGHATLYWYQQILGQGPKLLIQFQNNGVVDDSQLPKDRFSAERLKGVDSTLKIQPAKLEDSAVYLCASSLFGRRSDIQYFGAGTRLSVL.

The genes are TRBV5-6 and TRBJ1-1; maybe TRBD1 (5 bases). This CDR3 spans 15 amino acids. Germline lookup yields CDR1 SGHDT and CDR2 YYEEEE. The V and J ends lost 1 base and 5 bases respectively, with 15 bases between them. The CDR3 region has the DNA TGTGCCAGCAGCTTGTTCAAGGGGATTGGAACTGAAGCTTTCTTT. Its protein is CASSLFKGIGTEAFF.

This clonotype was detected many times. In DNA, the CDR3 is TGTGCCAGCGCCCACGGCGGGAGCCGTGACGAGCAGTACTTC. Its translation: CASAHGGSRDEQYF. The chain recombines TRBV27 with TRBJ2-7; 7 nucleotides align to TRBD2. Germline trimming cut 8 bases from V and 5 bases from J; bases unmatched to any gene: 12. Germline CDR1 is MNHEY and CDR2 is SMNVEV (reference sequence). The CDR3 sequence is 14 residues long.

This clonotype has ten or more counts. The CDR3 spells CASRPYTGANQPQHF. CDR3 nucleotide sequence: TGTGCCAGCAGACCATACACAGGGGCCAATCAGCCCCAGCATTTT. The rearrangement links TRBV28 to TRBJ1-5, with 7 bases matching TRBD1. Losses at the gene ends were 6 bases for V and 3 bases for J; bases not matched to a gene: 8. CDR1 and CDR2 from the germline V gene are MDHEN and SYDVKM. This CDR3 comprises 15 residues.

This clonotype was counted many times. The chain joins TRBV30 to TRBJ2-7, with 13 positions matching TRBD2. Germline CDR1 GTSNPN, CDR2 SVGIG (reference sequence). The CDR3 has 16 amino acids. Losses at the gene ends were 1 base for V and 3 bases for J; bases not matched to a gene: 6. DNA for the CDR3: TGTGCCTGGAGTGCGACTAGCGGGGGGTTTGGCTACGAGCAGTACTTC. Its protein is CAWSATSGGFGYEQYF. Looking up the rest from reference TRBV30 and TRBJ2-7 gives the full variable domain: SQTIHQWPATLVQPVGSPLSLECTVEGTSNPNLYWYRQAAGRGLQLLFYSVGIGQISSEVPQNLSASRPQDRQFILSSKKLLLSDSGFYLCAWSATSGGFGYEQYFGPGTRLTVT.

This chain uses TRBV12-3 or TRBV12-4 with TRBJ2-7; 7 bases fit TRBD1. This CDR3 region has 12 residues. J was trimmed by 6 bases and V by 5 bases; bases with no gene match: 4. The DNA of the CDR3 is TGTGCCAGCAGTATGACAGGGTTCGAGCAGTACTTC. Its protein product is CASSMTGFEQYF.

This chain links TRBV4-2 with TRBJ2-3, with 10 bases aligning to TRBD2. The CDR3 length is 16 residues. The V gene's germline CDR1 is LGHNA and CDR2 YNFKEQ. V shed 1 base, J shed 6 bases, and the junction held 7 bases outside the gene matches. CDR3 amino acids: CASSQASGSVSDTQYF. In DNA form, the CDR3 reads TGTGCCAGCAGCCAAGCTAGCGGGAGTGTGTCTGATACGCAGTATTTT.

The chain joins TRBV4-1 to TRBJ1-5; 7 positions match TRBD1. Trimming removed 1 base from V and 2 bases from J; junction bases left unmatched: 8. This CDR3 has 17 residues. Germline CDR1 is MGHRA and CDR2 is YSYEKL. The DNA for the CDR3 is TGCGCCAGCAGCCAAGTGGGGAGGGGGCGAGGCAATCAGCCCCAGCATTTT. Translated, it gives CASSQVGRGRGNQPQHF.

The table lists this clonotype with many counts. The gene calls are TRBV2 and TRBJ1-5; maybe TRBD1 (5 bases). Deletions cut 4 bases from V and 6 bases from J, with 19 bases between. The V gene's germline CDR1 is SNHLY and CDR2 FYNNEI. The CDR3 totals 16 residues. The CDR3 DNA follows: TGTGCCAGCAGTGGTGGGGGAGGGGCGCCCCTTCAGCCCCAGCATTTT. It encodes CASSGGGGAPLQPQHF.

This clonotype was picked up many times. V usage is TRBV28 and J usage is TRBJ1-5; unclear D gene. The V end was cut by 3 bases, the J end by 0 bases, with 9 bases between. This CDR3 region has 15 residues. Germline values: CDR1 MDHEN, CDR2 SYDVKM. CDR3 loop: CASSFSGRSNQPQHF. For the CDR3, the DNA is TGTGCCAGCAGTTTTTCGGGCCGTAGCAATCAGCCCCAGCATTTT.

Many counts were recorded for this clonotype. The genes are TRBV15 and TRBJ2-7; D call uncertain. CDR3 size: 16 residues. The germline V gene encodes CDR1 LNHNV and CDR2 YYDKDF (reference sequence). V lost 0 bases and J 6 bases, leaving 18 bases between the germline ends. This CDR3 reads CATSRDSAGILSEQYF. The DNA for the CDR3 is TGTGCCACCAGCAGAGATTCCGCTGGTATTTTGAGCGAGCAGTACTTC. The variable domain in full, completed from reference TRBV15 and TRBJ2-7, reads DAMVIQNPRYQVTQFGKPVTLSCSQTLNHNVMYWYQQKSSQAPKLLFHYYDKDFNNEADTPDNFQSRRPNTSFCFLDIRSPGLGDTAMYLCATSRDSAGILSEQYFGPGTRLTVT.

The table lists this clonotype with a few counts. The V and J genes are TRBV18 and TRBJ2-7; D is uncertain. V was clipped by 3 bases and J by 9 bases, with 18 bases between them. Germline V gives CDR1 KGHSH, CDR2 LQKENI. CDR3 size: 14 residues. In DNA, the CDR3 is TGTGCCAGCTCACCGGGCGCTAGTCGGTCGCCGCAGTACTTC. Translation gives CASSPGASRSPQYF.

There are many counts of this clonotype. The chain couples TRBV24-1 to TRBJ2-2; D gene uncertain. The germline V gene encodes CDR1 KGHDR and CDR2 SFDVKD. V lost 4 bases and J lost 1, with 6 bases in between. The CDR3 is made up of 14 amino acids. CDR3 DNA sequence: TGTGCCACCAGTGAGGGTAGGAACACCGGGGAGCTGTTTTTT. Translated: CATSEGRNTGELFF.